This T cell receptor beta chain stems from a study of naive and memory T cell subsets. Notes on this clonotype: The target antigen is unknown. An end of the junction does not agree with germline; a read error may underlie this.

Study-wide results and caveats: TCR abundance followed a power law differing between naive and memory subsets. Possibly reflecting memory cells re-expressing CD45RA, a few larger clonotypes occurred in naive repertoires, especially CD8.

This CDR3 contains 14 residues. The germline V gene has CDR1 SSHAT and CDR2 FNYEAQ (reference sequence). An equimolar mix of two oligonucleotides served as the beta constant-region primer for TRBC1 and TRBC2. Nested alpha and beta constant-region primers with the SP2 primer drove four PCR rounds on ligated cDNA. A 12-nucleotide UMI and the SP2 primer were added to the cDNA 3' end by oligonucleotide ligation. TCRdb reprocessed the UMI-ligation and nested PCR reads via MiXCR and lists one record per CDR3 protein. The repertoire includes 150,000 or so distinct CDR3 sequences, 22% of them detected once, and 0.09% to 0.13% sits in the top ten. Cells stained for CD3, CD4, CD8, CD45RA and CD27 were sorted into four subsets.

This clonotype originated in a human donor in good health. Source material: naive CD4+ T cells from blood. The chain uses TRBV7-7 and TRBJ2-1, with 10 bases lining up with TRBD2. Here the CDR3 reads CASSSSSGGGEQFF. The CDR3 DNA sequence: TGTGCTAGCAGCTCCTCCAGCGGGGGGGGGGAGCAGTTCTTC.